Sequencing of this T cell receptor beta chain was carried out in a study of T-cell memory formation after mild COVID-19. Whole-study results and caveats: CD4+ clones that contracted lay mainly in CM and EM; CD8+ ones lay in EMRA. CD4+ bias marked clones expanding day 15 to 37, unlike balanced contracting clones. SARS-CoV-2 specificity of second-wave clones peaking day 37 was unconfirmed.

TCR alpha and TCR beta cDNA libraries carrying sample barcodes and UMIs were produced by 5'RACE using constant-segment primers. TCRdb reanalysed the 5' RACE reads using MiXCR and keeps one entry per CDR3 protein. This table holds about 560,000 distinct CDR3 sequences, roughly 17% found once. Germline assignment: CDR1 SEHNR and CDR2 FQNEAQ (reference sequence). Deletions cut 1 base from V and 1 base from J, with 13 bases between. There are 16 residues in the CDR3. This clonotype has a count of ten or more. What it recognizes is unknown. This clonotype originated in an adult woman who had mild COVID-19 (a few samples of this study predate the infection). Cell type and time point are not known. This rearrangement joins TRBV7-9 to TRBJ2-5, with D possibly matching TRBD1 (6 bases). The sequenced material came from PBMCs or a T cell subset sorted from them (not recorded which). CDR3 in amino acids: CASSLGMGHLQETQYF. The CDR3 DNA reads TGTGCCAGCAGCTTAGGGATGGGACACCTCCAAGAGACCCAGTACTTC.